These 32 T cell receptor beta chains came from one sample sequenced in a study of blood T cell repertoires in COVID-19. TCRdb's copy holds only in-frame clones and misses some; the assay was immunoSEQ multiplex PCR. The sample holds some 42,000 clones, roughly 88% seen once. Sequenced: peripheral blood. The receptors stem from a human donor in a cohort sampled during active COVID-19.

The chain couples TRBV7-8 to TRBJ2-3; D gene uncertain. Per the germline V gene, CDR1 is SGHVS and CDR2 is FQNEAQ. Between the trimmed V and J ends, which lost 4 bases and 2 bases, there was a span of 13 bases. The CDR3 is 15 residues long. This chain's CDR3 is CASSSRSVYTDTQYF. Here the CDR3 DNA reads TGTGCCAGCAGCTCTCGGTCGGTCTACACAGATACGCAGTATTTT.

A few counts support this clone. The V gene is TRBV24-1, the J gene TRBJ1-1; no definite D call. Trimming pared 1 base from V and 11 bases from J, leaving 13 bases between. This CDR3 is built from 13 residues. Looked up from germline, CDR1 is KGHDR and CDR2 is SFDVKD. The CDR3 DNA sequence: TGTGCCACCAGTGATTTAGGAGGAGGTTGGGCTTTCTTT. Translated: CATSDLGGGWAFF.

The chain carries TRBV3-1 (or the pseudogene TRBV3-2) and TRBJ2-2; D might be TRBD2 (5 bases). The CDR3 consists of 13 residues. V was pared by 4 bases and J by 7 bases, with 10 bases between. The V gene's germline CDR1 is LGHDT and CDR2 YNNKEL (reference sequence). In DNA form, the CDR3 reads TGTGCCAGCAGCCCCGACTATGGCGGGGAGCTGTTTTTT. Translation: CASSPDYGGELFF.

The chain uses TRBV7-8 and TRBJ1-1; maybe TRBD1 (5 bases). Trimming pared 1 base from V and 3 bases from J, leaving 9 bases between. The CDR3 has 14 amino acids. Looked up from germline, CDR1 is SGHVS and CDR2 is FQNEAQ. The CDR3 DNA reads as TGTGCCAGCAGCTTAGTTGTCAGGGACACTGAAGCTTTCTTT. Translated, it gives CASSLVVRDTEAFF. The variable domain in full, completed from reference TRBV7-8 and TRBJ1-1, reads GAGVSQSPRYKVAKRGQDVALRCDPISGHVSLFWYQQALGQGPEFLTYFQNEAQLDKSGLPSDRFFAERPEGSVSTLKIQRTQQEDSAVYLCASSLVVRDTEAFFGQGTRLTVV.

This chain links TRBV7-8 with TRBJ2-1; possibly TRBD1 for D (6 bases). The CDR3 is made up of 15 amino acids. Germline loops: CDR1 SGHVS, CDR2 FQNEAQ. Between the trimmed V and J ends, which lost 1 base and 3 bases, there was a span of 10 bases. CDR3 sequence: CASSLEAGVYNEQFF. DNA of the CDR3: TGTGCCAGCAGCTTAGAGGCAGGGGTCTACAATGAGCAGTTCTTC. Using reference TRBV7-8 and TRBJ2-1 for the parts outside the CDR3, the full variable domain is GAGVSQSPRYKVAKRGQDVALRCDPISGHVSLFWYQQALGQGPEFLTYFQNEAQLDKSGLPSDRFFAERPEGSVSTLKIQRTQQEDSAVYLCASSLEAGVYNEQFFGPGTRLTVL.

V is TRBV30 and J is TRBJ2-4, with a weak D call TRBD1 (5 bases). Trimming removed 3 bases from V and 9 bases from J, with 15 bases in between. Germline assignment: CDR1 GTSNPN and CDR2 SVGIG (reference sequence). The CDR3 covers 13 residues. CDR3 DNA sequence: TGTGCCTGGAGCCCCCCAGGGTGGGGCATTCAGTACTTC. The encoded protein is CAWSPPGWGIQYF.

This sequence joins TRBV6-5 and TRBJ1-1; the D gene is possibly TRBD1 (6 bases). Trimming removed 3 bases at V and 3 bases at J, with 11 bases between. CDR3 size: 14 residues. Germline CDR1 is MNHEY and CDR2 is SVGAGI. The DNA of the CDR3 is TGTGCCAGCAGTTATGACAGGTTGGACACTGAAGCTTTCTTT. Its protein is CASSYDRLDTEAFF.

The chain employs TRBV27 and TRBJ2-1, with a tentative D call TRBD1 (6 bases). CDR1 is MNHEY and CDR2 is SMNVEV in the germline V gene (reference sequence). The CDR3 has 15 amino acids. Between the trimmed V and J ends, which lost 5 bases and 4 bases, there was a span of 15 bases. The CDR3 nucleotides read TGTGCCAGCAGTCCGGACAGCCAAAGTTACAATGAGCAGTTCTTC. Its protein is CASSPDSQSYNEQFF.

This sequence joins TRBV4-1 and TRBJ1-3; D gene uncertain. Germline assignment: CDR1 MGHRA and CDR2 YSYEKL. The V end was cut by 0 bases, the J end by 3 bases, with 9 bases between. This CDR3 comprises 15 residues. The CDR3 nucleotides are TGCGCCAGCAGCCAAGATTTTACTCTTGGAAACACCATATATTTT. Amino acid sequence: CASSQDFTLGNTIYF.

This clone has only one observation. This rearrangement joins TRBV7-9 to TRBJ1-1; D gene ambiguous. The CDR3 is 15 amino acids. The germline gives CDR1 SEHNR, CDR2 FQNEAQ (reference sequence). Deletions cut 5 bases from V and 1 base from J, with 14 bases between. The CDR3 coding sequence is TGTGCCAGCAGCCCGATCCCAGATGAGAACACTGAAGCTTTCTTT. It encodes CASSPIPDENTEAFF.

The CDR3 here is CASSPRGGGYTF. The CDR3, as DNA: TGTGCCAGCAGCCCGCGGGGGGGAGGCTACACCTTC. The chain uses TRBV5-6 and TRBJ1-2, with D perhaps matching TRBD1 (5 bases). Per germline, CDR1 SGHDT and CDR2 YYEEEE. The V end lost 4 bases, the J end lost 8 bases, and 12 bases lay between the germline ends. This CDR3 is 12 amino acids long.

CDR3 sequence (DNA): TGTGCCACCAGCCCCGGGGGGGGGTACTTCAATGAGCAGTTCTTC. Protein sequence: CATSPGGGYFNEQFF. V usage is TRBV15 and J usage is TRBJ2-1; 8 nucleotides match TRBD2. The CDR3 covers 15 residues. The J segment lost 6 bases and the V segment lost 5 bases, leaving 9 bases of the junction unmatched. Germline V gene data show CDR1 as LNHNV and CDR2 as YYDKDF (reference sequence).

V gene TRBV19 combines with J gene TRBJ2-2; the D is unclear. Germline values: CDR1 LNHDA, CDR2 SQIVND (reference sequence). V gave up 4 bases and J gave up 0 bases, with 6 bases separating them. CDR3 length: 14 amino acids. DNA of the CDR3: TGTGCCAGTAGTAGTCAGGCGAACACCGGGGAGCTGTTTTTT. As protein: CASSSQANTGELFF.

The chain recombines TRBV24-1 with TRBJ2-1, with D perhaps matching TRBD1 (6 bases). Germline V lookup: CDR1 KGHDR, CDR2 SFDVKD. The V end was cut by 5 bases, the J end by 8 bases, with 15 bases between. The length of the CDR3 is 14 residues. CDR3 nucleotide sequence: TGTGCCACCAGTGGCCGGGACAAAGAACATGAGCAGTTCTTC. Its translation is CATSGRDKEHEQFF.

The CDR3 reads CASRAGTNVNTEAFF. The CDR3 DNA is TGTGCCAGCAGGGCCGGGACAAACGTGAACACTGAAGCTTTCTTT. The chain uses TRBV13 and TRBJ1-1; D may be TRBD1 (6 bases). V shed 6 bases and J shed 0 bases, with 14 bases lying between them. CDR1 and CDR2 (germline): PRHDT, FYEKMQ (reference sequence). The CDR3 extends over 15 amino acids.

The rearrangement joins TRBV2 to TRBJ1-2; possibly TRBD1 for D (6 bases). The V end lost 6 bases, the J end lost 2 bases, and 10 bases lay between the germline ends. CDR3 length: 13 residues. The germline gives CDR1 SNHLY, CDR2 FYNNEI. The DNA of the CDR3 is TGTGCCAGCAGCTCCGGACAGAACTATGGCTACACCTTC. Protein product: CASSSGQNYGYTF.

The rearrangement links TRBV5-1 to TRBJ1-1, with TRBD1 as a possible D gene (6 bases). Germline V gives CDR1 SGHRS, CDR2 YFSETQ. The CDR3 runs to 15 residues. Between the trimmed V and J ends, which lost 1 base and 1 base, there was a span of 11 bases. The DNA of the CDR3 is TGCGCCAGCAGCTTGATGGGACAAAAGAACACTGAAGCTTTCTTT. It is translated as CASSLMGQKNTEAFF.

V and J are TRBV19 and TRBJ2-1; 12 bases map to TRBD2. From germline, CDR1 is LNHDA and CDR2 SQIVND (reference sequence). V was clipped by 5 bases and J by 10 bases; unmatched bases: 6. The length of the CDR3 is 14 residues. This CDR3 is CASSPSGLAGEQFF. For the CDR3, the DNA is TGTGCCAGTAGTCCATCCGGACTAGCGGGGGAGCAGTTCTTC.

This chain joins TRBV6-5 and TRBJ2-2; 7 bases line up with TRBD1. The junction had 6 bases not matched to a gene; V was cut back by 4 bases and J by 4 bases. The CDR3 is 15 amino acids. CDR1 and CDR2 from the germline V gene are MNHEY and SVGAGI. The CDR3 DNA is TGTGCCAGCAGTTCCCGACAGGGTATCACCGGGGAGCTGTTTTTT. Amino acids: CASSSRQGITGELFF.

This chain links TRBV5-4 with TRBJ2-3, with TRBD2 matching over 8 bases. The germline gives CDR1 SGHNT, CDR2 YYREEE (reference sequence). The CDR3 runs 17 residues. V dropped 4 bases and J dropped 2; count of bases not matched to a gene: 12. As DNA, the CDR3 is TGTGCCAGCAGCGGGAGCGGCGGCGGGGGGATCACAGATACGCAGTATTTT. Translation gives CASSGSGGGGITDTQYF.

Concerning this clone itself: This sequence may be a read error, since a much larger clone differs from it by one base. This specimen includes other DNA sequences encoding the same CDR3. The chain recombines TRBV19 with TRBJ2-7; 8 bases match TRBD1. The CDR3 length is 14 residues. After removal of 1 base from V and 2 bases from J, the junction contained 1 base not matched to a gene. Germline values: CDR1 LNHDA, CDR2 SQIVND (reference sequence). The CDR3 region is CASSIGTGPYEQYF. The CDR3 bases are TGTGCCAGTAGTATAGGGACAGGGCCCTACGAGCAGTACTTC.

This clone appeared a single time. The rearrangement links TRBV11-2 to TRBJ2-1; D is possibly TRBD2 (6 bases). This CDR3 contains 13 residues. Germline values: CDR1 SGHAT, CDR2 FQNNGV. V shed 2 bases and J shed 9 bases, with 11 bases lying between them. Written as DNA, the CDR3 is TGTGCCAGCAGCTTACACGGGGGAGTTGAGCAGTTCTTC. Encoded protein: CASSLHGGVEQFF.

The V call is TRBV19, the J call TRBJ2-7, with D tentatively TRBD2 (6 bases). Germline assignment: CDR1 LNHDA and CDR2 SQIVND (reference sequence). V lost 6 bases and J 7 bases, leaving 16 bases between the germline ends. This CDR3 has 13 residues. Here the CDR3 DNA reads TGTGCCAGTAGCCCCGGTGGAGGGAGAGAGCAGTACTTC. Its translation: CASSPGGGREQYF.

The chain employs TRBV5-6 and TRBJ1-2; tentative D call: TRBD1 (6 bases). V was clipped by 0 bases and J by 10 bases, with 19 bases between them. The germline V gene encodes CDR1 SGHDT and CDR2 YYEEEE. This CDR3 is 15 amino acids long. The CDR3 loop reads CASSLDRVPSRDYTF. CDR3 bases: TGTGCCAGCAGCTTGGACAGGGTCCCCTCTAGAGACTACACCTTC.

The V and J genes are TRBV5-1 and TRBJ1-1, with 7 bases fitting TRBD1. There are 15 residues in the CDR3. The germline V gene encodes CDR1 SGHRS and CDR2 YFSETQ. The V gene end was trimmed by 0 bases and the J gene end by 6 bases; junction bases not matched to a gene: 8. The CDR3 reads CASSLAQGVFSEAFF. In DNA, the CDR3 is TGCGCCAGCAGCTTGGCCCAGGGGGTTTTCTCTGAAGCTTTCTTT.

The chain links TRBV10-3 to TRBJ2-7; tentative D call: TRBD2 (6 bases). CDR3 length: 13 residues. V was cut by 8 bases and J by 4 bases, with 15 bases left in between. Germline V gene data show CDR1 as ENHRY and CDR2 as SYGVKD. The CDR3 sequence: CAIGPVGGYEQYF. Here the CDR3 DNA reads TGTGCCATCGGCCCGGTGGGGGGTTACGAGCAGTACTTC.

The gene calls are TRBV15 and TRBJ2-5; 8 bases match TRBD2. The CDR3 is 16 amino acids. Trimming took 1 base from V and 4 from J; bases not matched to a gene: 8. Germline CDR1 LNHNV, CDR2 YYDKDF (reference sequence). DNA of the CDR3: TGTGCCACCAGCAGAGTGGGGCCGGGGGGGCGAGAGACCCAGTACTTC. Amino acid sequence: CATSRVGPGGRETQYF. Full variable domain (rest looked up from reference TRBV15 and TRBJ2-5): DAMVIQNPRYQVTQFGKPVTLSCSQTLNHNVMYWYQQKSSQAPKLLFHYYDKDFNNEADTPDNFQSRRPNTSFCFLDIRSPGLGDTAMYLCATSRVGPGGRETQYFGPGTRLLVL.

The chain recombines TRBV6-5 with TRBJ2-1; 11 bases line up with TRBD1. Trimming removed 3 bases from V and 7 bases from J; junction bases left unmatched: 8. The CDR3 is 16 amino acids. CDR1 and CDR2 from the germline V gene are MNHEY and SVGAGI. CDR3 in DNA: TGTGCCAGCAGTTATAGGGGACAGGGGGTTAAGAATGAGCAGTTCTTC. Translating gives CASSYRGQGVKNEQFF.

J is TRBJ2-5 and V is TRBV5-1; TRBD2 matches 12 bases. The ends lost 4 bases at V and 3 bases at J; junction bases unmatched: 10. The CDR3 spans 17 residues. Germline lookup yields CDR1 SGHRS and CDR2 YFSETQ. The CDR3 bases are TGCGCCAGCAGCCCTAGACTAGCGGGGGAATCGAAAGAGACCCAGTACTTC. Encoded protein: CASSPRLAGESKETQYF.

In this sample, this clone turned up once. V is TRBV18 and J is TRBJ2-1, with D tentatively TRBD2 (6 bases). CDR1 and CDR2 (germline): KGHSH, LQKENI. The V gene lost 0 bases and the J gene lost 1 base, with 10 bases spanning the gap. The CDR3 runs 16 residues. The CDR3 sequence: CASSPPSAGSYNEQFF. CDR3 coding DNA: TGTGCCAGCTCACCACCTTCCGCGGGATCCTACAATGAGCAGTTCTTC.

The genes are TRBV10-1 and TRBJ2-3, with D possibly TRBD1 on 7 matching bases. The germline CDR1 and CDR2 sequences are WNHNN and SYGVQD (reference sequence). V was shortened by 4 bases and J by 2 bases, with 19 bases between the two germline ends. The CDR3 has 17 amino acids. Here the CDR3 reads CASSGPGRGVNTDTQYF. The CDR3 region has the DNA TGCGCCAGCAGTGGCCCGGGCAGGGGGGTCAACACAGATACGCAGTATTTT.

The rearrangement joins TRBV3-1 (or the pseudogene TRBV3-2) to TRBJ2-2; 12 bases align to TRBD2. The CDR3 loop spans 15 amino acids. Germline V lookup: CDR1 LGHDT, CDR2 YNNKEL (reference sequence). With 5 bases clipped from V and 5 bases from J, the junction kept 3 bases outside the gene matches. The chain's CDR3 is CASSTSGGRTGELFF. The CDR3 DNA reads TGTGCCAGCAGCACTAGCGGGGGGCGGACCGGGGAGCTGTTTTTT.